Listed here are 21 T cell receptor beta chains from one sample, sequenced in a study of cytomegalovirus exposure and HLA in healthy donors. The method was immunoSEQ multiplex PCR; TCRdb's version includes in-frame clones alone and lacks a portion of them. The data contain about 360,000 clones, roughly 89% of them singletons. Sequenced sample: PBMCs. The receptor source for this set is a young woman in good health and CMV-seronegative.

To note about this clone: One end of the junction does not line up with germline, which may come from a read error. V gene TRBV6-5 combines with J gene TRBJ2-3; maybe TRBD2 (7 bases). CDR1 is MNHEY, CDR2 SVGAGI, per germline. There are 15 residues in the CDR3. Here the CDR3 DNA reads TGTGCCAGCAGTCCCGGGGAGGGGGGCACAAATACGCAGTATTTT. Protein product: CASSPGEGGTNTQYF.

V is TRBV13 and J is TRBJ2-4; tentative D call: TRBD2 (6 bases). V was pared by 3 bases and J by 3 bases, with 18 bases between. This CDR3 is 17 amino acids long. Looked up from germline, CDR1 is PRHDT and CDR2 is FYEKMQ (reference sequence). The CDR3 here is CASSFVGGVLDKNIQYF. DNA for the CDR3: TGTGCCAGCAGCTTCGTGGGGGGAGTATTAGACAAAAACATTCAGTACTTC.

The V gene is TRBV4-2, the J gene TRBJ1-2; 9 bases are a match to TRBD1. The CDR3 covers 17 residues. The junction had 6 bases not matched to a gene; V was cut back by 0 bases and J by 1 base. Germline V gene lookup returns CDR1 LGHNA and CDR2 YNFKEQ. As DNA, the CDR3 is TGTGCCAGCAGCCAAGATACGGGGACAGGGCGTAACTATGGCTACACCTTC. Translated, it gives CASSQDTGTGRNYGYTF.

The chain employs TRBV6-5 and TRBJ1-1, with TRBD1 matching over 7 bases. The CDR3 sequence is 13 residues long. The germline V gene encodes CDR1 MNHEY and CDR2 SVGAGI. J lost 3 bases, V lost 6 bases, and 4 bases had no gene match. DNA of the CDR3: TGTGCCAGCAGCCTTGACAGGGACACTGAAGCTTTCTTT. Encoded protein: CASSLDRDTEAFF.

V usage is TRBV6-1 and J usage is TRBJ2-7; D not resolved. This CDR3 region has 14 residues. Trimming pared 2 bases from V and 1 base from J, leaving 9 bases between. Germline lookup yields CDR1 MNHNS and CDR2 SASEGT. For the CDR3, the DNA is TGTGCCAGCAGTGAAACGAAGCCGTCCTACGAGCAGTACTTC. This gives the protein CASSETKPSYEQYF.

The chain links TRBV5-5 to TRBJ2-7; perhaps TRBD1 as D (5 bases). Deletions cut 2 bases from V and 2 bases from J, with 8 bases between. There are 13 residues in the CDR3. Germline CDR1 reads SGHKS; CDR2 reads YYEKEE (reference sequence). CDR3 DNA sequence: TGTGCCAGCAGCTTAGCAGGGCCCTACGAGCAGTACTTC. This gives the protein CASSLAGPYEQYF.

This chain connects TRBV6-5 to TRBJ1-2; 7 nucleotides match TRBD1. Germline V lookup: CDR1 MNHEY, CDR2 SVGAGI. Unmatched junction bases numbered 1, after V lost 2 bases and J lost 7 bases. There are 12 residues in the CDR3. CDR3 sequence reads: CASSYDRAGYTF. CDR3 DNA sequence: TGTGCCAGCAGTTACGACAGGGCTGGCTACACCTTC.

CDR3 sequence reads: CASSLATGVGETQYF. DNA of the CDR3: TGCGCCAGCAGCTTGGCCACGGGGGTCGGGGAGACCCAGTACTTC. V and J are TRBV5-1 and TRBJ2-5, with a tentative D call TRBD2 (6 bases). The CDR3 length is 15 residues. The V gene's germline CDR1 is SGHRS and CDR2 YFSETQ. The V end was cut by 0 bases, the J end by 5 bases, with 14 bases between.

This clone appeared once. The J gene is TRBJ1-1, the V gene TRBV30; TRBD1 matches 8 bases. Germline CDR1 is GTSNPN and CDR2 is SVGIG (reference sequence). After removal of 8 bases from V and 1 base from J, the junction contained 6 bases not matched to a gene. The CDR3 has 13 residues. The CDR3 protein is CANNRGANTEAFF. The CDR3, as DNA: TGTGCCAATAACAGGGGGGCGAACACTGAAGCTTTCTTT.

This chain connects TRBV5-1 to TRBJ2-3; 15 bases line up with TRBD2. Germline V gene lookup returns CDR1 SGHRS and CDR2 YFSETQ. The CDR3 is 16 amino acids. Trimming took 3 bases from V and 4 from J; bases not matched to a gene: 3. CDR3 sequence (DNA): TGCGCCAGCAGCTCCGGACTAGCGGGAGGGCCAGATACGCAGTATTTT. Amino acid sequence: CASSSGLAGGPDTQYF.

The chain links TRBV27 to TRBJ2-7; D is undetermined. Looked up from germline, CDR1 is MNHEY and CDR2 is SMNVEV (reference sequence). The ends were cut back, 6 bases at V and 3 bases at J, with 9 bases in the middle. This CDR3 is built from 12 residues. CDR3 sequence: CASRAYFYEQYF. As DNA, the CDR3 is TGTGCCAGCAGGGCTTATTTCTACGAGCAGTACTTC.

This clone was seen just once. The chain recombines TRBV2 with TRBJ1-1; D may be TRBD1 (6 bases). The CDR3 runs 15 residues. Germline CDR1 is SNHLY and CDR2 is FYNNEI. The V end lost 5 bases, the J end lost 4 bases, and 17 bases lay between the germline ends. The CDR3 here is CASSPGRGAGTEAFF. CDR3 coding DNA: TGTGCCAGCAGTCCAGGACGGGGGGCAGGCACTGAAGCTTTCTTT.

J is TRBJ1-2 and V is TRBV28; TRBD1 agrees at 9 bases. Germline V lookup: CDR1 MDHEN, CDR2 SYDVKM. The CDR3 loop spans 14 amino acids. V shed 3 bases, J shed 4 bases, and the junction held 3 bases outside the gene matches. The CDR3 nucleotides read TGTGCCAGCAGTTTTGGGACAGGGACCTATGGCTACACCTTC. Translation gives CASSFGTGTYGYTF.

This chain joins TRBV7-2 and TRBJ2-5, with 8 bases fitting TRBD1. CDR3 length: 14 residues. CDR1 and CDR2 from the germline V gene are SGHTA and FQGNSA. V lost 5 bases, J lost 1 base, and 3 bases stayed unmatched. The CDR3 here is CASSQDRVQETQYF. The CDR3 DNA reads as TGTGCCAGCAGCCAGGACAGGGTCCAAGAGACCCAGTACTTC.

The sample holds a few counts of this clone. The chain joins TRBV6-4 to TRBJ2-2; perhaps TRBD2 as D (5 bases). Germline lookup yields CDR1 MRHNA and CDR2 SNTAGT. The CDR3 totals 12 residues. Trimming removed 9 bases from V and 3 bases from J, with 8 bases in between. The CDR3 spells CASSRDTGELFF. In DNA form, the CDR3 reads TGTGCCAGTTCGAGGGACACCGGGGAGCTGTTTTTT.

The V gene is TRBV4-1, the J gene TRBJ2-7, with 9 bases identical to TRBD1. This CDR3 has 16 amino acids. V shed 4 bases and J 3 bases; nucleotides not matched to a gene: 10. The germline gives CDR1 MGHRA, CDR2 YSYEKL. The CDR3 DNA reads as TGCGCCAGCAGCCTTGGGACAGGGATCGGGTACTACGAGCAGTACTTC. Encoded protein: CASSLGTGIGYYEQYF.

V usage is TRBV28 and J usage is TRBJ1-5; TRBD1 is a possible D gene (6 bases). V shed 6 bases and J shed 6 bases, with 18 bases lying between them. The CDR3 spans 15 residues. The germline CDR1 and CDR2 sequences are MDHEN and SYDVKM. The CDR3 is CASSRTGGAIQPQHF. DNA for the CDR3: TGTGCCAGCAGCCGCACCGGGGGGGCAATTCAGCCCCAGCATTTT.

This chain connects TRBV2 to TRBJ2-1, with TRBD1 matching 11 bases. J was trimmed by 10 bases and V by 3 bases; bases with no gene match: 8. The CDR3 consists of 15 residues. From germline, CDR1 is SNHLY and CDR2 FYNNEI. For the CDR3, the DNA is TGTGCCAGCAGTGATGGAAGGACAGGGGGCAACGAGCAGTTCTTC. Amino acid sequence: CASSDGRTGGNEQFF.

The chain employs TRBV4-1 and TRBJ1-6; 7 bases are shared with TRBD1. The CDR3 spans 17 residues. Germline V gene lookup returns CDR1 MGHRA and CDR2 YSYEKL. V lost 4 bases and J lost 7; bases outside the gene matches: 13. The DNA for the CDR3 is TGCGCCAGCAGCCTCATACAGGGGCCCGGCGACAATTCACCCCTCCACTTT. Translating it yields CASSLIQGPGDNSPLHF.

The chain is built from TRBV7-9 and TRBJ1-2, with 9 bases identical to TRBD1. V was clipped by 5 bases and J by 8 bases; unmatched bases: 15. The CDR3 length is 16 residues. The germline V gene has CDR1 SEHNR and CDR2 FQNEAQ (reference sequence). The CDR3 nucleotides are TGTGCCAGCAGCCCCTCCCGGGACAGGGTGAATGAGGGCTACACCTTC. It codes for CASSPSRDRVNEGYTF.

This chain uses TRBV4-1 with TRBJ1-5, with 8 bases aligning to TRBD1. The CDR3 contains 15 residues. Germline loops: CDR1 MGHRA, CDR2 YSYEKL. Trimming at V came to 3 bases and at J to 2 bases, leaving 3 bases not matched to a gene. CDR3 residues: CASSQVDRGNQPQHF. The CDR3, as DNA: TGCGCCAGCAGCCAGGTGGACAGGGGCAATCAGCCCCAGCATTTT.